This T cell receptor (beta chain) derives from a study of CD8 T cells in Susac syndrome. CDR3 length equals 14 residues. V shed 3 bases and J shed 4 bases, with 9 bases lying between them. The germline V gene has CDR1 SGHTA and CDR2 FQGTGA. An amount of RNA that ranged from roughly 0.45 to 1 ug was reverse transcribed with random hexamers. Multiplex PCR with immunoSEQ amplified the TCR beta CDR3 across 54 Vbeta and 13 Jbeta. Each CDR3 protein gets one entry after TCRdb re-called the immunoSEQ multiplex PCR reads with MiXCR. Among 330,000 or so distinct CDR3 sequences listed, about 89% were seen once. Material for sequencing was CD8+ T cells from PBMCs. The clonotype was recovered from a human donor with multiple sclerosis. The chain links TRBV7-3 to TRBJ2-2; D possibly corresponds to TRBD1 (6 bases). The CDR3 here is CASSLGASTGELFF. As DNA, the CDR3 is TGTGCCAGCAGCTTGGGGGCTTCCACCGGGGAGCTGTTTTTT.